This entry lists 20 T cell receptor beta chains sequenced from one sample in a study of PD-L1 blockade in urothelial cancer. The protocol was immunoSEQ multiplex PCR, while the TCRdb copy is restricted to in-frame clones and leaves out a portion. In the table there are some 100,000 clones, over 80% of which are singletons. The sample consisted of PBMCs, taken around atezolizumab (anti-PD-L1) treatment. The receptors derive from a woman aged 80 or older with urothelial cancer.

Concerning this clone itself: One junction end does not reproduce the germline sequence, and a read error may be involved. V usage is TRBV29-1 and J usage is TRBJ2-2, with TRBD1 matching 7 bases. Looked up from germline, CDR1 is SQVTM and CDR2 is ANQGSEA. The CDR3 length is 17 residues. CDR3 bases: TGCAGCGTTGCCCTCGGGACAGACCTCACGAACACCGGGAAGCTGTTTTTT. Its translation: CSVALGTDLTNTGKLFF.

The rearrangement uses TRBV9 and TRBJ2-3; 9 bases map to TRBD2. Germline V CDR1 and CDR2: SGDLS, YYNGEE. V dropped 3 bases and J dropped 2; count of bases not matched to a gene: 7. The CDR3 totals 16 residues. CDR3 sequence (DNA): TGTGCCAGCAGCGAAACCATGGGACTAGCCACAGATACGCAGTATTTT. This gives the protein CASSETMGLATDTQYF.

The rearrangement uses TRBV7-9 and TRBJ1-1; weak D call: TRBD1 (5 bases). The CDR3 contains 15 residues. V dropped 6 bases and J dropped 5 bases, with 19 bases sitting between them. In germline, CDR1 is SEHNR, CDR2 FQNEAQ (reference sequence). The chain's CDR3 is CASRLTGTLWTEAFF. The DNA of the CDR3 is TGTGCCAGCAGACTAACCGGGACTTTATGGACTGAAGCTTTCTTT. Full variable domain (missing parts from reference TRBV7-9 and TRBJ1-1): DTGVSQNPRHKITKRGQNVTFRCDPISEHNRLYWYRQTLGQGPEFLTYFQNEAQLEKSRLLSDRFSAERPKGSFSTLEIQRTEQGDSAMYLCASRLTGTLWTEAFFGQGTRLTVV.

The V call is TRBV10-3, the J call TRBJ1-1, with D possibly TRBD1 on 6 matching bases. CDR3 length: 13 residues. CDR1 and CDR2 (germline): ENHRY, SYGVKD. V lost 6 bases to trimming and J lost 2 bases, with 10 bases between them. CDR3 loop: CAISRTENTEAFF. The CDR3 DNA reads TGTGCCATCAGCCGGACAGAAAACACTGAAGCTTTCTTT.

This CDR3 reads CASSLGQGDLGEKLFF. CDR3 DNA sequence: TGTGCCAGCAGCTTGGGTCAGGGCGACTTAGGTGAAAAACTGTTTTTT. The V and J genes are TRBV5-4 and TRBJ1-4, with D possibly matching TRBD1 (5 bases). The CDR3 loop spans 16 amino acids. V lost 0 bases, J lost 7 bases, and 16 bases lay in between. Germline V gene data show CDR1 as SGHNT and CDR2 as YYREEE (reference sequence).

V usage is TRBV27 and J usage is TRBJ2-7, with TRBD2 matching 7 bases. Looked up from germline, CDR1 is MNHEY and CDR2 is SMNVEV (reference sequence). With 6 bases clipped from V and 6 bases from J, the junction kept 2 bases outside the gene matches. The CDR3 totals 11 residues. CDR3 sequence reads: CASSWGGEQYF. The DNA for the CDR3 is TGTGCCAGCAGCTGGGGGGGCGAGCAGTACTTC.

This rearrangement joins TRBV5-8 to TRBJ2-3; no firm D call. The CDR3 totals 14 residues. The V gene lost 0 bases and the J gene lost 6 bases, with 11 bases spanning the gap. Germline CDR1 reads SGHTS; CDR2 reads YDEGEE. The CDR3 is CASSLGPVGDTQYF. The CDR3 DNA sequence: TGTGCCAGCAGCTTGGGACCCGTGGGCGATACGCAGTATTTT. Looking up the rest from reference TRBV5-8 and TRBJ2-3 gives the full variable domain: EAGVTQSPTHLIKTRGQQATLRCSPISGHTSVYWYQQALGLGLQFLLWYDEGEERNRGNFPPRFSGRQFPNYSSELNVNALELEDSALYLCASSLGPVGDTQYFGPGTRLTVL.

This rearrangement joins TRBV7-9 to TRBJ1-3, with D unresolved. CDR1 is SEHNR and CDR2 is FQNEAQ in the germline V gene (reference sequence). Trimming cost V 1 base and J 0 bases, with 13 bases left between them. CDR3 length: 17 residues. The CDR3 nucleotides read TGTGCCAGCAGCTTAGGATCGGCGGGAAGCTCTGGAAACACCATATATTTT. This encodes CASSLGSAGSSGNTIYF.

The chain has TRBV5-1 and TRBJ2-1; D call uncertain. From germline, CDR1 is SGHRS and CDR2 YFSETQ. This CDR3 has 13 residues. The V and J ends lost 2 bases and 3 bases respectively, with 6 bases between them. CDR3 sequence: CASSFGVYNEQFF. Written as DNA, the CDR3 is TGCGCCAGCAGCTTTGGAGTCTACAATGAGCAGTTCTTC.

The chain is built from TRBV28 and TRBJ1-2; D is possibly TRBD1 (5 bases). This CDR3 is built from 13 residues. Trimming pared 6 bases from V and 7 bases from J, leaving 15 bases between. The V gene's germline CDR1 is MDHEN and CDR2 SYDVKM. The CDR3 bases are TGTGCCAGCAGCAGAAACGACAGATCTGGCTACACCTTC. Protein sequence: CASSRNDRSGYTF.

This chain's CDR3 is CASLRGMNTEAFF. In DNA form, the CDR3 reads TGTGCCAGCCTCAGGGGCATGAACACTGAAGCTTTCTTT. The chain employs TRBV2 and TRBJ1-1, with D possibly TRBD1 on 6 matching bases. Germline CDR1 SNHLY, CDR2 FYNNEI. The ends were cut back, 8 bases at V and 0 bases at J, with 10 bases in the middle. CDR3 size: 13 residues.

The chain carries TRBV29-1 and TRBJ2-1; 7 bases fit TRBD2. Unmatched junction bases numbered 15, after V lost 7 bases and J lost 6 bases. The germline V gene has CDR1 SQVTM and CDR2 ANQGSEA. This CDR3 spans 15 amino acids. CDR3 sequence reads: CSAPLGAGVGNEQFF. Written as DNA, the CDR3 is TGCAGCGCTCCCCTCGGGGCGGGAGTGGGCAATGAGCAGTTCTTC.

The chain recombines TRBV6-4 with TRBJ2-3; TRBD2 aligns across 11 bases. J lost 2 bases, V lost 0 bases, and 4 bases had no gene match. Germline V gene data show CDR1 as MRHNA and CDR2 as SNTAGT. This CDR3 is built from 17 residues. CDR3 region: CASSDSPSGRFTDTQYF. In nucleotides, the CDR3 is TGTGCCAGCAGTGACTCGCCTAGCGGGAGGTTCACAGATACGCAGTATTTT.

The gene calls are TRBV11-2 and TRBJ2-7, with D perhaps TRBD2 (5 bases). CDR3 length: 14 residues. CDR1 is SGHAT and CDR2 is FQNNGV in the germline V gene. Trimming cost V 8 bases and J 3 bases, with 17 bases left between them. Here the CDR3 reads CASQSRTGSYEQYF. CDR3 coding DNA: TGTGCCAGCCAGAGCCGGACGGGGAGCTACGAGCAGTACTTC.

The chain combines TRBV9 with TRBJ2-5; 16 bases agree with TRBD2. V trimming: 4 bases; J trimming: 2 bases; junction bases outside the gene matches: 5. The CDR3 sequence is 17 residues long. CDR1 is SGDLS, CDR2 YYNGEE, per germline. The CDR3: CASSPGLAGGVQETQYF. DNA for the CDR3: TGTGCCAGCAGCCCGGGACTAGCGGGAGGGGTACAAGAGACCCAGTACTTC.

CDR3 in amino acids: CASSTSNYGYTF. Written as DNA, the CDR3 is TGTGCCAGCAGCACTTCTAACTATGGCTACACCTTC. The chain employs TRBV9 and TRBJ1-2; D uncertain. Germline V gene data show CDR1 as SGDLS and CDR2 as YYNGEE. The CDR3 contains 12 residues. V was pared by 4 bases and J by 0 bases, with 4 bases between.

The gene calls are TRBV10-1 and TRBJ2-7, with TRBD2 matching 7 bases. Losses at the gene ends were 3 bases for V and 2 bases for J; bases not matched to a gene: 7. Germline V gene data show CDR1 as WNHNN and CDR2 as SYGVQD (reference sequence). This CDR3 comprises 15 residues. The CDR3 region has the DNA TGCGCCAGCAGTGAATGGGAGGGAGGTACCTACGAGCAGTACTTC. It encodes CASSEWEGGTYEQYF.

The J gene is TRBJ2-3, the V gene TRBV5-6; 10 nucleotides agree with TRBD2. The CDR3 runs 14 residues. The germline V gene has CDR1 SGHDT and CDR2 YYEEEE. Unmatched junction bases numbered 4, after V lost 2 bases and J lost 7 bases. For the CDR3, the DNA is TGTGCCAGCAGCTTAGCGGGGGGGGAGAATACGCAGTATTTT. This gives the protein CASSLAGGENTQYF.

The chain combines TRBV18 with TRBJ1-1; no definite D call. This CDR3 spans 13 amino acids. With 0 bases removed from V and 1 base from J, the gap between germline ends came to 3 bases. Germline lookup yields CDR1 KGHSH and CDR2 LQKENI. This CDR3 reads CASSPPRNTEAFF. In DNA form, the CDR3 reads TGTGCCAGCTCACCACCCAGGAACACTGAAGCTTTCTTT.

The chain is built from TRBV27 and TRBJ2-2, with TRBD1 identical over 10 bases. Per germline, CDR1 MNHEY and CDR2 SMNVEV (reference sequence). The CDR3 length is 15 residues. V was pared by 3 bases and J by 4 bases, with 2 bases of the junction left unmatched. CDR3 nucleotide sequence: TGTGCCAGCAGTTTTGGACAGGGGGTCACCGGGGAGCTGTTTTTT. Translated: CASSFGQGVTGELFF.